The clone carrying this T cell receptor beta chain was counted between two and nine times. Its antigen is unknown. The PCR made use of 60 Vbeta and 13 Jbeta primers. Data came from immunoSEQ multiplex PCR; TCRdb stores just in-frame clones and leaves some out. Of some 150,000 clones in the sample, 60% to 85% are singletons; the top ten hold 5% to 6.5%. CDR3 length equals 16 residues. The V gene's germline CDR1 is MNHNS and CDR2 SASEGT. J was trimmed by 6 bases and V by 2 bases; bases with no gene match: 7. This sample stems from a study of cytomegalovirus exposure and HLA in healthy donors. General study findings and limits: For presence/absence analyses, sequencing depth was assumed to be roughly uniform across donors. The study carried out a later analysis of TCR beta sequences. It associated around 17,000 of them with specific HLA alleles at a false discovery rate of 0.05. The classifier reportedly diagnosed cytomegalovirus status with high specificity and sensitivity.

Sequencing was carried out using PBMCs. The chain links TRBV6-1 to TRBJ2-1; 10 nucleotides agree with TRBD2. The receptor was derived from a man aged 45-60 years in good health and CMV-seropositive. CDR3 residues: CASSELSGLALNEQFF. DNA of the CDR3: TGTGCCAGCAGTGAATTATCGGGACTAGCGCTCAATGAGCAGTTCTTC.